Following are 29 T cell receptor beta chains from one sample sequenced in a study of blood T cell repertoires in COVID-19. Data came from immunoSEQ multiplex PCR; TCRdb stores just in-frame clones and leaves some out. Of 310,000 or so clones detected, over 75% appear once; the ten largest clones hold roughly 4%. What was sequenced was peripheral blood. These receptors came from a woman aged 45 to 65 with active or convalescent COVID-19.

The CDR3 bases are TGCGCCAGCAGCTTAGGACAGGGGGCTTGGGAGCAGTACTTC. Its protein is CASSLGQGAWEQYF. V is TRBV5-1 and J is TRBJ2-7, with 11 bases that match TRBD1. This CDR3 region has 14 residues. V lost 2 bases, J lost 7 bases, and 5 bases stayed unmatched. CDR1 and CDR2 (germline): SGHRS, YFSETQ.

This clone has only one observation. CDR3 sequence (DNA): TGTGCCAGCAGCGGGACAGGCTCTGGAAACACCATATATTTT. As protein: CASSGTGSGNTIYF. The J gene is TRBJ1-3, the V gene TRBV7-2; 8 positions match TRBD1. Germline V gene data show CDR1 as SGHTA and CDR2 as FQGNSA. The CDR3 runs to 14 residues. J was trimmed by 0 bases and V by 5 bases; bases with no gene match: 0.

The J gene is TRBJ1-4, the V gene TRBV12-3 or TRBV12-4; a possible D gene is TRBD1 (5 bases). The CDR3 length is 13 residues. Trimming took 7 bases from V and 6 from J, leaving 12 bases between them. The DNA for the CDR3 is TGTGCCAGCAAAAACAGGATCGATGAAAAACTGTTTTTT. Its translation is CASKNRIDEKLFF.

The chain couples TRBV7-2 to TRBJ1-5; D might be TRBD1 (5 bases). CDR3 length: 13 residues. Germline V gene sequence: CDR1 SGHTA, CDR2 FQGNSA. Between the trimmed V and J ends, which lost 10 bases and 2 bases, there was a span of 12 bases. The CDR3 DNA sequence: TGTGCCATTTCGGAAGGGGGCAATCAGCCCCAGCATTTT. As protein: CAISEGGNQPQHF.

This clone appeared once. The chain employs TRBV18 and TRBJ2-3, with TRBD1 as a possible D gene (5 bases). Trimming removed 2 bases at V and 2 bases at J, with 8 bases between. Germline assignment: CDR1 KGHSH and CDR2 LQKENI. This CDR3 has 14 amino acids. As DNA, the CDR3 is TGTGCCAGCTCACCAACAGGAGTCACAGATACGCAGTATTTT. This sequence encodes CASSPTGVTDTQYF. Full variable domain (missing parts from reference TRBV18 and TRBJ2-3): NAGVMQNPRHLVRRRGQEARLRCSPMKGHSHVYWYRQLPEEGLKFMVYLQKENIIDESGMPKERFSAEFPKEGPSILRIQQVVRGDSAAYFCASSPTGVTDTQYFGPGTRLTVL.

The rearrangement links TRBV2 to TRBJ2-5, with 7 nucleotides matching TRBD1. The CDR3 is made up of 13 amino acids. V shed 8 bases, J shed 2 bases, and the junction held 5 bases outside the gene matches. Germline V gene lookup returns CDR1 SNHLY and CDR2 FYNNEI. The CDR3 is CASLRGRQETQYF. The CDR3 region has the DNA TGTGCCAGCCTTAGGGGGCGTCAAGAGACCCAGTACTTC. The variable domain in full, with the rest retrieved from reference TRBV2 and TRBJ2-5, is EPEVTQTPSHQVTQMGQEVILRCVPISNHLYFYWYRQILGQKVEFLVSFYNNEISEKSEIFDDQFSVERPDGSNFTLKIRSTKLEDSAMYFCASLRGRQETQYFGPGTRLLVL.

CDR3 nucleotide sequence: TGTGCCAGCAGATTACAGGGCTCTGGGGCCAACGTCCTGACTTTC. It encodes CASRLQGSGANVLTF. The chain is built from TRBV27 and TRBJ2-6; D possibly corresponds to TRBD1 (6 bases). The CDR3 has 15 residues. The V and J ends lost 6 bases and 0 bases respectively, with 9 bases between them. Germline CDR1 is MNHEY and CDR2 is SMNVEV (reference sequence). The whole variable domain, remainder taken from reference TRBV27 and TRBJ2-6, is EAQVTQNPRYLITVTGKKLTVTCSQNMNHEYMSWYRQDPGLGLRQIYYSMNVEVTDKGDVPEGYKVSRKEKRNFPLILESPSPNQTSLYFCASRLQGSGANVLTFGAGSRLTVL.

CDR3 sequence (DNA): TGTGCCAGCAGTGACCGGGGGAGCAATGAGCAGTTCTTC. As protein: CASSDRGSNEQFF. The J gene is TRBJ2-1, the V gene TRBV25-1, with a weak D call TRBD2 (6 bases). V was pared by 3 bases and J by 6 bases, with 9 bases between. CDR1 is MGHDK, CDR2 SYGVNS, per germline. The CDR3 runs 13 residues.

This chain joins TRBV6-2 or TRBV6-3 and TRBJ1-5; D gene unclear. Trimming took off 4 bases at V and 11 bases at J, with 15 bases between the two ends. CDR3 length: 13 amino acids. Germline CDR1 reads MNHEY; CDR2 reads SVGEGT. CDR3 coding DNA: TGTGCCAGCAGTTGGTCAGGAACGAATGCCCAGCATTTT. Protein product: CASSWSGTNAQHF.

Many counts were recorded for this clone. The chain has TRBV6-2 or TRBV6-3 and TRBJ2-7, with D possibly being TRBD2 (6 bases). V was trimmed by 0 bases and J by 3 bases, leaving 9 bases between them. This CDR3 contains 14 residues. The germline V gene encodes CDR1 MNHEY and CDR2 SVGEGT. CDR3 DNA sequence: TGTGCCAGCAGTTACTCTAGCGGACGCTACGAGCAGTACTTC. Translated, it gives CASSYSSGRYEQYF.

The chain links TRBV4-1 to TRBJ1-6; no clear D. The germline V gene has CDR1 MGHRA and CDR2 YSYEKL. V was pared by 3 bases and J by 7 bases, with 10 bases between. This CDR3 region has 14 residues. CDR3 sequence: CASSHPVPNSPLHF. The DNA for the CDR3 is TGCGCCAGCAGCCACCCGGTCCCCAATTCACCCCTCCACTTT.

This clone was recorded a few times. The rearrangement links TRBV5-1 to TRBJ1-2, with 9 positions matching TRBD1. Germline lookup yields CDR1 SGHRS and CDR2 YFSETQ. The J segment lost 4 bases and the V segment lost 4 bases, leaving 5 bases of the junction unmatched. The CDR3 is 14 residues long. Written as DNA, the CDR3 is TGCGCCAGCAGCACGGGACAGGGCAGCTATGGCTACACCTTC. Residues: CASSTGQGSYGYTF.

This clone was counted a single time. The chain has TRBV6-5 and TRBJ1-1; D unclear. The ends were cut back, 6 bases at V and 1 base at J, with 12 bases in the middle. The CDR3 has 14 residues. The germline CDR1 and CDR2 sequences are MNHEY and SVGAGI. The CDR3 nucleotides read TGTGCCAGCAGGCGGGGTAATAAGAACACTGAAGCTTTCTTT. It codes for CASRRGNKNTEAFF.

This chain joins TRBV30 and TRBJ1-6; the D gene is possibly TRBD1 (5 bases). Trimming cost V 0 bases and J 5 bases, with 17 bases left between them. The CDR3 consists of 17 residues. Germline V gene data show CDR1 as GTSNPN and CDR2 as SVGIG (reference sequence). The CDR3 sequence is CAWSVRGVWRDNSPLHF. The CDR3 region has the DNA TGTGCCTGGAGTGTACGAGGGGTTTGGAGGGATAATTCACCCCTCCACTTT.

The V call is TRBV7-2, the J call TRBJ1-5, with D hard to call. V was pared by 3 bases and J by 5 bases, with 8 bases between. Germline V gene sequence: CDR1 SGHTA, CDR2 FQGNSA. The CDR3 sequence is 13 residues long. Here the CDR3 DNA reads TGTGCCAGCAGCTTCGAACAGTATCAGCCCCAGCATTTT. It encodes CASSFEQYQPQHF.

This clone has a single count. Germline is not matched at one junction end, which may reflect a read error. The chain recombines TRBV19 with TRBJ1-5; 8 bases are a match to TRBD1. CDR3 size: 16 residues. Germline V gene lookup returns CDR1 LNHDA and CDR2 SQIVND (reference sequence). Written as DNA, the CDR3 is TGTGGCAGTAATTATGCCCCCGGGACAGGTAATCAGCCCCAGCATTTT. It translates to CGSNYAPGTGNQPQHF.

The rearrangement uses TRBV12-3 or TRBV12-4 and TRBJ1-4; D remains unclear. CDR3 length equals 12 residues. The V end was cut by 4 bases, the J end by 15 bases, with 15 bases between. The CDR3 protein is CASSSRVSAVFF. The CDR3 DNA sequence: TGTGCCAGCAGTTCGCGGGTTTCCGCGGTGTTTTTT.

V is TRBV4-1 and J is TRBJ2-2, with 9 bases matching TRBD2. The J segment lost 5 bases and the V segment lost 1 base, leaving 5 bases of the junction unmatched. The germline gives CDR1 MGHRA, CDR2 YSYEKL. The CDR3 has 16 residues. This CDR3 reads CASSQAAGGWTGELFF. CDR3 in DNA: TGCGCCAGCAGCCAAGCGGCGGGAGGGTGGACCGGGGAGCTGTTTTTT.

The rearrangement joins TRBV6-4 to TRBJ2-1; D is undetermined. V lost 4 bases to trimming and J lost 0 bases, with 7 bases between them. The CDR3 is made up of 14 amino acids. CDR1 is MRHNA and CDR2 is SNTAGT in the germline V gene. The CDR3 nucleotides read TGTGCCAGCAGTGCCACAAGCTCCTACAATGAGCAGTTCTTC. Amino acid sequence: CASSATSSYNEQFF.

J is TRBJ1-2 and V is TRBV11-2, with a tentative D call TRBD1 (6 bases). Germline CDR1 is SGHAT and CDR2 is FQNNGV. V was cut by 2 bases and J by 6 bases, with 22 bases left in between. There are 17 residues in the CDR3. CDR3 in DNA: TGTGCCAGCAGCTTAAGGGGCCAGGGGTTTAGTATCGATGGCTACACCTTC. This sequence encodes CASSLRGQGFSIDGYTF.

The chain employs TRBV19 and TRBJ2-3; 8 bases fit TRBD2. This CDR3 has 18 residues. V lost 0 bases to trimming and J lost 2 bases; unmatched junction nucleotides: 10. Germline CDR1 and CDR2: LNHDA and SQIVND (reference sequence). The CDR3 region has the DNA TGTGCCAGTAGTATAGATCGTATCGGGGGGGCGATCACAGATACGCAGTATTTT. Translation: CASSIDRIGGAITDTQYF.

The chain employs TRBV6-6 and TRBJ1-2; D gene uncertain. Germline CDR1 and CDR2: MNHNY and SVGAGI (reference sequence). V was shortened by 0 bases and J by 6 bases, with 5 bases between the two germline ends. The CDR3 is 12 amino acids. CDR3 in amino acids: CASSYSADGYTF. Here the CDR3 DNA reads TGTGCCAGCAGTTACTCAGCGGATGGCTACACCTTC.

The chain has TRBV7-9 and TRBJ1-2; a possible D gene is TRBD1 (5 bases). CDR1 and CDR2 from the germline V gene are SEHNR and FQNEAQ (reference sequence). This CDR3 spans 12 amino acids. Trimming shortened V by 1 base and J by 8 bases, and 8 bases separated the two germline ends. CDR3 sequence: CASSLDRQGYTF. In DNA, the CDR3 is TGTGCCAGCAGCTTAGATCGACAGGGCTACACCTTC.

The chain joins TRBV6-5 to TRBJ2-2; 7 bases are a match to TRBD1. This CDR3 has 14 residues. V was pared by 7 bases and J by 4 bases, with 6 bases of the junction left unmatched. Per germline, CDR1 MNHEY and CDR2 SVGAGI. For the CDR3, the DNA is TGTGCCAGCATAACAGGGACAGTCACCGGGGAGCTGTTTTTT. Translation: CASITGTVTGELFF.

This CDR3 reads CASSVQGAGTEAFF. The CDR3, as DNA: TGTGCCAGCTCAGTCCAGGGGGCTGGTACTGAAGCTTTCTTT. The rearrangement uses TRBV18 and TRBJ1-1; TRBD1 matches 8 bases. V shed 5 bases, J shed 5 bases, and the junction held 7 bases outside the gene matches. Germline V CDR1 and CDR2: KGHSH, LQKENI. This CDR3 is 14 amino acids long.

The V and J genes are TRBV28 and TRBJ1-5; D may be TRBD1 (5 bases). Germline loops: CDR1 MDHEN, CDR2 SYDVKM. Trimming cost V 9 bases and J 4 bases, with 13 bases left between them. CDR3 length equals 13 residues. DNA for the CDR3: TGTGCCAGTCGGGAGGGGTGGAATCAGCCCCAGCATTTT. This sequence encodes CASREGWNQPQHF.

The chain recombines TRBV7-2 with TRBJ2-2, with 8 bases that match TRBD1. CDR3 length: 15 residues. V shed 5 bases, J shed 4 bases, and the junction held 6 bases outside the gene matches. Germline assignment: CDR1 SGHTA and CDR2 FQGNSA. CDR3 amino acids: CASSPWTGSTGELFF. Here the CDR3 DNA reads TGTGCCAGCAGCCCGTGGACAGGGTCCACCGGGGAGCTGTTTTTT.

This clone has more than one count but fewer than ten. V usage is TRBV19 and J usage is TRBJ1-2; TRBD1 matches at 7 bases. V dropped 3 bases and J dropped 4; count of bases not matched to a gene: 8. Germline CDR1 reads LNHDA; CDR2 reads SQIVND (reference sequence). The CDR3 is 15 amino acids. CDR3 DNA: TGTGCCAGTAGTATTCCACAGGGGAACTTCTATGGCTACACCTTC. Its protein is CASSIPQGNFYGYTF.

V and J are TRBV3-1 (or the pseudogene TRBV3-2) and TRBJ1-2, with TRBD1 as a possible D gene (6 bases). Trimming cost V 1 base and J 1 base, with 10 bases left between them. The CDR3 totals 15 residues. Germline V lookup: CDR1 LGHDT, CDR2 YNNKEL (reference sequence). CDR3 sequence reads: CASSQGTVVNYGYTF. The CDR3 DNA is TGTGCCAGCAGCCAAGGGACAGTTGTTAACTATGGCTACACCTTC.